This T cell receptor (beta chain) was captured in a study of preoperative IRX-2 immunotherapy in early breast cancer. Germline CDR1 and CDR2: MNHGY and SAAAGT. This CDR3 is 14 amino acids long. J was trimmed by 6 bases and V by 5 bases; bases with no gene match: 3. Method: immunoSEQ multiplex PCR; TCRdb's copy keeps in-frame clones and lacks some. Found here are about 32,000 clones, roughly 87% of them singletons; the top ten hold 2.5%. Treatment given: preoperative locoregional IRX-2 cytokine immunotherapy. This phase Ib study tested locoregional IRX-2 cytokine immunotherapy given before surgery. Source: lymph node tissue, taken from a patient treated with IRX-2 immunotherapy. The TCR sequence derives from a human donor with breast cancer. The rearrangement links TRBV6-8 to TRBJ1-4; 10 bases are shared with TRBD1. Here the CDR3 reads CASSRDRGHEKLFF. Written as DNA, the CDR3 is TGTGCCAGCAGTCGGGACAGGGGACATGAAAAACTGTTTTTT.